This T cell receptor beta chain was found in a study of blood T cell dynamics during melanoma immunotherapy. The overall study: First-line therapy was either pembrolizumab or nivolumab with ipilimumab for metastatic melanoma.

The assay received all extracted DNA from sorted CD8+ subsets. Profiling relied on immunoSEQ multiplex PCR, and the TCRdb table lists in-frame clones only, not all of them. The profile shows 1,400 or so clones, roughly 69% of them singletons. CDR1 and CDR2 from the germline V gene are MNHNY and SVGAGI (reference sequence). V gave up 4 bases and J gave up 10 bases, with 10 bases separating them. The CDR3 loop spans 12 amino acids. Time point reported: pre-treatment baseline. This chain uses TRBV6-6 with TRBJ1-4; unclear D gene. The source of this sequence is a human donor with melanoma. Sequencing was performed on central memory CD8+ T cells from blood, taken from a patient treated with checkpoint blockade. CDR3 DNA: TGTGCCAGCAGTTCTCGCCTCGCAAAACTGTTTTTT. Amino acids: CASSSRLAKLFF.